This entry lists 15 T cell receptor beta chains sequenced from one sample in a study of cytomegalovirus exposure and HLA in healthy donors. The protocol was immunoSEQ multiplex PCR, while the TCRdb copy is restricted to in-frame clones and leaves out a portion. The sample carries approximately 160,000 clones, over 85% recorded once. Sequenced sample: PBMCs. These TCRs come from a woman aged 18-29 years in good health and CMV-seropositive.

This chain links TRBV4-2 with TRBJ2-5; a possible D gene is TRBD2 (5 bases). Germline-derived CDR1 and CDR2 are LGHNA and YNFKEQ. Deletions cut 1 base from V and 4 bases from J, with 10 bases between. The CDR3 spans 14 residues. This CDR3 is CASSQAGSGETQYF. CDR3 nucleotides: TGTGCCAGCAGCCAAGCGGGGTCGGGAGAGACCCAGTACTTC.

This clone was detected only once. The genes are TRBV9 and TRBJ2-1; tentative D call: TRBD2 (6 bases). This CDR3 has 15 amino acids. Trimming took 4 bases from V and 6 from J, leaving 17 bases between them. CDR1 and CDR2 (germline): SGDLS, YYNGEE. CDR3 nucleotide sequence: TGTGCCAGCAGCTCCAACACTCTAGCGCTCAATGAGCAGTTCTTC. Its translation: CASSSNTLALNEQFF.

In its sample, this clone was seen once. The V gene is TRBV7-9, the J gene TRBJ2-3; 9 nucleotides agree with TRBD2. Germline CDR1 and CDR2: SEHNR and FQNEAQ (reference sequence). The CDR3 runs 15 residues. With V trimmed by 5 bases and J by 1 base, 4 bases remained unmatched. As DNA, the CDR3 is TGTGCCAGCAGCCCCCTAGCGGGACGCACAGATACGCAGTATTTT. Translation: CASSPLAGRTDTQYF.

V and J are TRBV25-1 and TRBJ1-2; tentative D call: TRBD1 (5 bases). The CDR3 consists of 14 residues. The V and J ends lost 1 base and 1 base respectively, with 7 bases between them. CDR1 and CDR2 (germline): MGHDK, SYGVNS. As DNA, the CDR3 is TGTGCCAGCAGTGAATTAGGGGTTAACTATGGCTACACCTTC. Translating it yields CASSELGVNYGYTF.

The chain has TRBV28 and TRBJ2-7; D is possibly TRBD1 (6 bases). Trimming took off 3 bases at V and 4 bases at J, with 25 bases between the two ends. CDR1 and CDR2 (germline): MDHEN, SYDVKM. The length of the CDR3 is 18 residues. Here the CDR3 reads CASSFSAGAALSGYEQYF. The CDR3, as DNA: TGTGCCAGCAGTTTCTCGGCAGGGGCAGCTCTCTCTGGTTACGAGCAGTACTTC.

The chain has TRBV12-5 and TRBJ2-1; 11 bases are shared with TRBD2. Unmatched junction bases numbered 11, after V lost 6 bases and J lost 7 bases. The germline gives CDR1 LGHNT, CDR2 FRNRAP. The length of the CDR3 is 16 residues. CDR3 sequence reads: CASGYLPGLAANEQFF. DNA of the CDR3: TGTGCTAGTGGCTATTTACCGGGACTAGCGGCTAATGAGCAGTTCTTC.

In its sample, this clone was seen once. V usage is TRBV6-1 and J usage is TRBJ2-7; 10 nucleotides match TRBD1. Trimming at V came to 2 bases and at J to 3 bases, leaving 4 bases not matched to a gene. The CDR3 sequence is 15 residues long. Per germline, CDR1 MNHNS and CDR2 SASEGT. CDR3 region: CASSETGTGVYEQYF. In nucleotides, the CDR3 is TGTGCCAGCAGTGAAACCGGGACAGGGGTCTACGAGCAGTACTTC.

This chain uses TRBV30 with TRBJ2-3; TRBD1 might be the D (5 bases). CDR1 GTSNPN and CDR2 SVGIG come from the germline V gene (reference sequence). V lost 0 bases, J lost 2 bases, and 12 bases lay in between. CDR3 length: 15 amino acids. CDR3 nucleotides: TGTGCCTGGAGTGTATCCAGGACAAACACAGATACGCAGTATTTT. Protein product: CAWSVSRTNTDTQYF.

This clone was picked up one time. The chain carries TRBV28 and TRBJ1-2; D ambiguous. Germline lookup yields CDR1 MDHEN and CDR2 SYDVKM. Trimming shortened V by 6 bases and J by 4 bases, and 9 bases separated the two germline ends. This CDR3 is 12 amino acids long. CDR3 amino acids: CASSHLGYGYTF. The CDR3 bases are TGTGCCAGCAGCCACCTCGGCTATGGCTACACCTTC.

The chain recombines TRBV11-3 with TRBJ2-1, with TRBD2 matching 13 bases. Germline CDR1 is SGHNT and CDR2 is YENEEA. The J segment lost 4 bases and the V segment lost 5 bases, leaving 8 bases of the junction unmatched. CDR3 length equals 17 residues. The CDR3 DNA reads as TGTGCCAGCAGCCCCAACTCGGGACTAGCGGGATACAATGAGCAGTTCTTC. Translation gives CASSPNSGLAGYNEQFF.

This rearrangement joins TRBV28 to TRBJ1-1; 7 bases align to TRBD1. The CDR3 runs 11 residues. Germline trimming cut 6 bases from V and 10 bases from J; bases unmatched to any gene: 5. Per the germline V gene, CDR1 is MDHEN and CDR2 is SYDVKM. The CDR3: CASSPGQVAFF. As DNA, the CDR3 is TGTGCCAGCAGCCCTGGACAGGTAGCTTTCTTT.

The chain employs TRBV4-2 and TRBJ2-5; no firm D call. The DNA matches TRBJ2-7 better at its end, which makes the J call doubtful. Germline V gene sequence: CDR1 LGHNA, CDR2 YNFKEQ. CDR3 length: 12 amino acids. The CDR3 DNA reads TGTGCCAGCAGCCAAGAACACTACGAGCAGTACTTC. Protein: CASSQEHYEQYF.

The genes are TRBV14 and TRBJ2-3; 12 bases align to TRBD2. Germline CDR1 and CDR2: SGHDN and FVKESK. The CDR3 consists of 17 residues. J was trimmed by 0 bases and V by 4 bases; bases with no gene match: 5. The CDR3: CASSPWTSGASTDTQYF. The CDR3 DNA follows: TGTGCCAGCAGCCCCTGGACTAGCGGGGCTAGCACAGATACGCAGTATTTT.

The chain has TRBV5-1 and TRBJ1-1; 8 nucleotides agree with TRBD1. The germline CDR1 and CDR2 sequences are SGHRS and YFSETQ. The trim removed 4 bases at V and 3 bases at J, leaving 8 bases unmatched. CDR3 length: 15 residues. CDR3 coding DNA: TGCGCCAGCAGCGGGGACGGACAGGGATACACTGAAGCTTTCTTT. It is translated as CASSGDGQGYTEAFF.

The chain employs TRBV18 and TRBJ2-5; unclear D gene. From germline, CDR1 is KGHSH and CDR2 LQKENI. V was pared by 4 bases and J by 0 bases, with 24 bases between. CDR3 length equals 19 residues. DNA for the CDR3: TGTGCCAGCTCACTACGAACCCTCAAGTTTGGGCAAAACCAAGAGACCCAGTACTTC. Its protein product is CASSLRTLKFGQNQETQYF.